Listed here are 25 T cell receptor beta chains from one sample, sequenced in a study of cytomegalovirus exposure and HLA in healthy donors (dated by TCRdb to the late 2010s). The library came from the immunoSEQ multiplex PCR assay. The multiplex PCR relied on a mix of 60 forward primers for TCR Vbeta segments and 13 reverse primers for TCR Jbeta segments. Sourced from immuneACCESS, this table was stored by TCRdb with only in-frame sequences that have V and J called. A share of the clones is absent; for the studies checked, an unresolved V gene accounts for under half, and the remainder has no known explanation. The sample yields tens of thousands of clones; approximately 84% were counted once. The ten largest clones take up roughly 1.1% of the sample. What was sequenced was PBMCs. These receptors came from a girl aged 2-9 years in good health and CMV-seropositive.

The CDR3 protein is CASSLRGNLGKTQYF. In DNA form, the CDR3 reads TGTGCCAGCAGTTTAAGGGGGAACTTGGGGAAGACCCAGTACTTC. The rearrangement uses TRBV28 and TRBJ2-5; possibly TRBD1 for D (6 bases). Trimming took off 2 bases at V and 6 bases at J, with 16 bases between the two ends. Germline CDR1 MDHEN, CDR2 SYDVKM. The CDR3 totals 15 residues.

The genes are TRBV29-1 and TRBJ2-1; 8 bases fit TRBD1. With V trimmed by 6 bases and J by 7 bases, 8 bases remained unmatched. This CDR3 has 13 amino acids. Germline assignment: CDR1 SQVTM and CDR2 ANQGSEA. The CDR3 here is CSVTGAGGNEQFF. Here the CDR3 DNA reads TGCAGCGTGACAGGGGCCGGAGGGAATGAGCAGTTCTTC.

CDR3 region: CASSVGGRSFF. The CDR3 DNA sequence: TGTGCCAGTAGTGTCGGGGGGAGATCCTTCTTC. This rearrangement joins TRBV19 to TRBJ2-1, with 7 positions matching TRBD2. The CDR3 is 11 residues long. V shed 5 bases and J 16 bases; nucleotides not matched to a gene: 8. Germline assignment: CDR1 LNHDA and CDR2 SQIVND (reference sequence).

The chain uses TRBV4-2 and TRBJ1-1; TRBD1 matches at 8 bases. Losses at the gene ends were 6 bases for V and 6 bases for J; bases not matched to a gene: 9. Germline CDR1 LGHNA, CDR2 YNFKEQ. The CDR3 length is 14 residues. This CDR3 is CASRNRGNSPEAFF. The CDR3, as DNA: TGTGCCAGCAGAAACAGGGGGAATTCCCCTGAAGCTTTCTTT.

This clone was counted a single time. The chain recombines TRBV2 with TRBJ2-3, with D possibly being TRBD2 (5 bases). Between the trimmed V and J ends, which lost 10 bases and 7 bases, there was a span of 21 bases. Germline V gives CDR1 SNHLY, CDR2 FYNNEI. The CDR3 extends over 14 amino acids. In DNA form, the CDR3 reads TGTGCCACCCTCGGCAGGTCGGGGAACTATACGCAGTATTTT. The encoded protein is CATLGRSGNYTQYF.

This clone was recorded once. The chain combines TRBV30 with TRBJ1-2; D is perhaps TRBD1 (5 bases). The CDR3 runs to 11 residues. Germline CDR1 is GTSNPN and CDR2 is SVGIG (reference sequence). Trimming stripped 3 bases from V and 3 bases from J, with 5 bases between. Here the CDR3 reads CAWRQDYGYTF. In nucleotides, the CDR3 is TGTGCCTGGAGACAGGACTATGGCTACACCTTC.

The chain joins TRBV19 to TRBJ1-1; D gene ambiguous. This CDR3 contains 10 residues. Germline V gene data show CDR1 as LNHDA and CDR2 as SQIVND (reference sequence). V was shortened by 9 bases and J by 5 bases, with 7 bases between the two germline ends. The chain's CDR3 is CASYSTEAFF. DNA for the CDR3: TGTGCCAGCTACAGTACTGAAGCTTTCTTT.

This chain links TRBV25-1 with TRBJ2-7; perhaps TRBD1 as D (5 bases). V lost 0 bases and J 2 bases, leaving 8 bases between the germline ends. CDR3 length: 14 amino acids. CDR1 and CDR2 (germline): MGHDK, SYGVNS. CDR3 sequence reads: CASSEYQGTYEQYF. The CDR3 nucleotides are TGTGCCAGCAGTGAATACCAGGGAACCTACGAGCAGTACTTC.

V is TRBV10-2 and J is TRBJ1-1; D remains unclear. The germline V and J ends were trimmed by 0 bases and 2 bases, with 4 bases remaining between them. The germline CDR1 and CDR2 sequences are WSHSY and SAAADI. CDR3 length: 13 amino acids. The CDR3 coding sequence is TGCGCCAGCAGTGAGTCCCTAAACACTGAAGCTTTCTTT. Translated: CASSESLNTEAFF.

The chain couples TRBV29-1 to TRBJ1-1; D might be TRBD1 (5 bases). CDR3 length: 13 amino acids. CDR1 is SQVTM and CDR2 is ANQGSEA in the germline V gene. Trimming removed 6 bases at V and 1 base at J, with 12 bases between. The CDR3 sequence is CSVGTGGNTEAFF. The DNA for the CDR3 is TGCAGCGTCGGGACGGGGGGGAACACTGAAGCTTTCTTT.

This chain links TRBV27 with TRBJ2-3; 8 bases are a match to TRBD2. Germline V gene sequence: CDR1 MNHEY, CDR2 SMNVEV (reference sequence). Trimming cost V 1 base and J 4 bases; bases outside gene matches: 7. This CDR3 contains 16 residues. CDR3 sequence reads: CASSLFLGRGPDTQYF. In DNA form, the CDR3 reads TGTGCCAGCAGTTTATTCCTCGGGAGGGGACCAGATACGCAGTATTTT.

CDR3 region: CASRPRGSFHQPQHF. DNA for the CDR3: TGTGCCAGCAGGCCTCGGGGGAGTTTCCATCAGCCCCAGCATTTT. The V call is TRBV28, the J call TRBJ1-5, with TRBD1 as a possible D gene (5 bases). The germline V gene has CDR1 MDHEN and CDR2 SYDVKM. This CDR3 region has 15 residues. Trimming took off 6 bases at V and 5 bases at J, with 17 bases between the two ends.

This clone has more than one count but fewer than ten. The chain employs TRBV2 and TRBJ1-2, with a possible D match to TRBD1 (6 bases). V lost 6 bases to trimming and J lost 7 bases, with 21 bases between them. Germline V gene data show CDR1 as SNHLY and CDR2 as FYNNEI. The CDR3 is 15 residues long. CDR3 sequence: CASRRPDTGMGGYTF. The CDR3 DNA is TGTGCCAGCAGGCGACCCGACACAGGGATGGGTGGCTACACCTTC.

The V gene is TRBV7-2, the J gene TRBJ2-5; 10 bases agree with TRBD2. Trimming removed 4 bases from V and 7 bases from J; junction bases left unmatched: 21. There are 19 residues in the CDR3. Looked up from germline, CDR1 is SGHTA and CDR2 is FQGNSA. The CDR3 region is CASSSTSLSSGSATWTQYF. The CDR3 DNA reads as TGTGCCAGCAGCTCTACCTCTTTGTCTAGCGGGAGCGCGACATGGACCCAGTACTTC. The entire variable domain, with the rest obtained from reference TRBV7-2 and TRBJ2-5, is as follows: GAGVSQSPSNKVTEKGKDVELRCDPISGHTALYWYRQSLGQGLEFLIYFQGNSAPDKSGLPSDRFSAERTGGSVSTLTIQRTQQEDSAVYLCASSSTSLSSGSATWTQYFGPGTRLLVL.

The rearrangement joins TRBV27 to TRBJ2-3; 9 bases align to TRBD1. The CDR3 totals 15 residues. Germline CDR1 and CDR2: MNHEY and SMNVEV (reference sequence). Losses at the gene ends were 5 bases for V and 2 bases for J; bases not matched to a gene: 5. The CDR3 region has the DNA TGTGCCAGCAGTCCGGGACAGGGAAACACAGATACGCAGTATTTT. Amino acid sequence: CASSPGQGNTDTQYF.

This chain links TRBV28 with TRBJ2-7; no firm D call. V lost 6 bases, J lost 6 bases, and 15 bases lay in between. Germline V gene sequence: CDR1 MDHEN, CDR2 SYDVKM. The CDR3 spans 13 residues. The CDR3 coding sequence is TGTGCCAGCAGGCCACGTCTTGCCGGCGAGCAGTACTTC. This translates into CASRPRLAGEQYF.

The chain uses TRBV29-1 and TRBJ1-5; D is undetermined. This CDR3 region has 13 residues. Germline CDR1 and CDR2: SQVTM and ANQGSEA. Trimming took 7 bases from V and 6 from J, leaving 16 bases between them. CDR3 in DNA: TGCAGCGCCGCCGACGGGTCTTCTCAGCCCCAGCATTTT. It codes for CSAADGSSQPQHF.

The gene calls are TRBV4-1 and TRBJ2-7; maybe TRBD2 (6 bases). The V gene's germline CDR1 is MGHRA and CDR2 YSYEKL. The V and J ends lost 4 bases and 7 bases respectively, with 11 bases between them. The CDR3 totals 12 residues. The CDR3 DNA follows: TGCGCCAGCAGCCTAGCGGCAGAAGAGCAGTACTTC. This sequence encodes CASSLAAEEQYF.

The rearrangement joins TRBV4-2 to TRBJ2-1, with 8 bases lining up with TRBD1. Germline trimming cut 0 bases from V and 4 bases from J; bases unmatched to any gene: 5. The CDR3 is made up of 16 amino acids. Per germline, CDR1 LGHNA and CDR2 YNFKEQ. The CDR3 loop is CASSQEDRAGYNEQFF. The CDR3 DNA follows: TGTGCCAGCAGCCAAGAGGACAGGGCAGGGTACAATGAGCAGTTCTTC.

This clone occurred a few times. CDR3 sequence reads: CASSPTWGGNQPQHF. The DNA for the CDR3 is TGTGCCAGCAGTCCCACGTGGGGGGGAAATCAGCCCCAGCATTTT. The rearrangement links TRBV27 to TRBJ1-5; possibly TRBD1 for D (5 bases). The V gene's germline CDR1 is MNHEY and CDR2 SMNVEV (reference sequence). This CDR3 comprises 15 residues. Trimming took off 5 bases at V and 4 bases at J, with 15 bases between the two ends.

The rearrangement joins TRBV7-9 to TRBJ2-7, with D possibly being TRBD1 (6 bases). Germline V gene data show CDR1 as SEHNR and CDR2 as FQNEAQ (reference sequence). The CDR3 contains 14 residues. Between the trimmed V and J ends, which lost 1 base and 0 bases, there was a span of 7 bases. The CDR3 loop is CASSLGTASYEQYF. The DNA for the CDR3 is TGTGCCAGCAGCTTAGGGACAGCCTCCTACGAGCAGTACTTC.

This clone was found once. The chain joins TRBV28 to TRBJ1-1; a possible D gene is TRBD1 (6 bases). V lost 1 base and J 8 bases, leaving 11 bases between the germline ends. Germline lookup yields CDR1 MDHEN and CDR2 SYDVKM. The CDR3 has 13 amino acids. The CDR3 spells CASSLYRAGEAFF. The DNA of the CDR3 is TGTGCCAGCAGTTTATACAGGGCAGGCGAAGCTTTCTTT.

CDR3 loop: CASSKVARIKVSAGGIHREQYF. The CDR3 DNA reads as TGTGCCAGCAGCAAAGTCGCCCGAATTAAGGTATCGGCGGGAGGGATCCATCGCGAGCAGTACTTC. The chain combines TRBV21-1 with TRBJ2-7; the table assigns TRBD2, which was not confirmed against the DNA. TRBV21-1 is designated a pseudogene. This CDR3 contains 22 residues.

This chain connects TRBV28 to TRBJ2-5, with TRBD2 matching 9 bases. CDR3 size: 15 residues. The trim removed 3 bases at V and 4 bases at J, leaving 6 bases unmatched. Germline-derived CDR1 and CDR2 are MDHEN and SYDVKM. In DNA form, the CDR3 reads TGTGCCAGCAGTTTCTTAGCGGGAGCGGGAGAGACCCAGTACTTC. It codes for CASSFLAGAGETQYF.

V is TRBV5-4 and J is TRBJ2-7; D is ambiguous. CDR1 is SGHNT, CDR2 YYREEE, per germline (reference sequence). V was cut by 0 bases and J by 0 bases, with 10 bases left in between. CDR3 length equals 15 residues. The CDR3 region is CASSLAEHHSYEQYF. The CDR3 DNA follows: TGTGCCAGCAGCTTGGCCGAGCACCACTCCTACGAGCAGTACTTC.